Sequencing of this T cell receptor (beta chain) was carried out in a study of CD8 T cells in ankylosing spondylitis (dated by TCRdb to 2017 to 2019). Background on the whole study: The study profiled T cell receptor beta repertoires in healthy donors and ankylosing spondylitis patients to find disease-linked TCR variants. The full study cohort comprised approximately 23 ankylosing spondylitis patients and over a hundred healthy donors. Peripheral blood was sampled, and synovial fluid was additionally collected from ankylosing spondylitis patients. Overall study outcomes, separate from this receptor: Some of the motif variants had been reported before in the synovial fluid and blood of reactive arthritis patients, a finding that suggests common disease-initiation mechanisms. The disease-linked clones showed a CD8+ phenotype and occurred at relatively low frequencies in peripheral blood. A TCR beta motif of several highly homologous amino acid variants appeared characteristic of blood from ankylosing spondylitis patients. The disease-linked clones were reported as significantly enriched in matched synovial fluid samples from ankylosing spondylitis patients.

Reads for this sample came from an Illumina HiSeq 2500. Quantitative 5'-RACE with molecular barcodes was used to prepare TCR beta libraries. The original methods were these. To identify disease-linked TCR variants, a new computational method was used, one built on a probabilistic model of VDJ rearrangement. The public sequencing data were trimmed at Q25 with fastp and processed into clonotypes with MiXCR by TCRdb, which kept only in-frame beta chains. When rows share a CDR3 protein, they turn into one entry using the most common DNA and genes. The authors' filters were not applied to this entry. The sample records around 140,000 distinct CDR3 sequences, about a sixth of which are singletons. The biggest ten clones account for around a third of the sample. The CDR3 runs 16 residues from the cysteine to the phenylalanine. The entry retains the CDR3 DNA only, 48 bases that are in frame from base 1. The germline V and J ends show losses of 2 bases and 5 bases respectively, and no gene match explains 9 bases of the junction. From the germline V gene (reference sequence), CDR1 is MNHEY and CDR2 is SMNVEV.

A remark on this clonotype: There is no known antigen for this receptor. Per-nucleotide qualities are absent, and no much larger clonotype sits a single base away.

The chain employs TRBV27 and TRBJ2-5, with 9 bases aligning to TRBD1. The sample taken for sequencing was blood, either unsorted or a sorted T cell fraction (not recorded which). This TCR was recovered from a male donor with ankylosing spondylitis. The CDR3 protein sequence reads: CASSLGWTGDQETQYF. The nucleotide sequence is given as TGTGCCAGCAGTTTAGGGTGGACAGGGGATCAGGAGACCCAGTACTTC.